The next 24 T cell receptor beta chains were all read from a single sample in a study of T cells after yellow fever vaccination. TCRdb analysed the 5' RACE reads with MiXCR anew, one entry per CDR3 protein. The sample yields hundreds of thousands of distinct CDR3 sequences, more than 9% seen once. The sequencing used PBMCs, collected on the day of the first yellow fever vaccination. The receptor source for this set is a man aged 18-30 years who received the YFV17D yellow fever vaccine.

The sample holds a few counts of this clonotype. V gene TRBV7-2 combines with J gene TRBJ2-7; 7 positions match TRBD1. Germline-derived CDR1 and CDR2 are SGHTA and FQGNSA. V trimming: 6 bases; J trimming: 0 bases; junction bases outside the gene matches: 5. The CDR3 totals 14 residues. The CDR3 here is CASSSGGTSYEQYF. In DNA form, the CDR3 reads TGTGCCAGCAGTTCAGGGGGTACCTCCTACGAGCAGTACTTC. Looking up the rest from reference TRBV7-2 and TRBJ2-7 gives the full variable domain: GAGVSQSPSNKVTEKGKDVELRCDPISGHTALYWYRQSLGQGLEFLIYFQGNSAPDKSGLPSDRFSAERTGGSVSTLTIQRTQQEDSAVYLCASSSGGTSYEQYFGPGTRLTVT.

The chain combines TRBV10-3 with TRBJ1-6, with TRBD1 matching over 10 bases. Germline values: CDR1 ENHRY, CDR2 SYGVKD. Trimming took 5 bases from V and 6 from J; bases not matched to a gene: 4. The CDR3 covers 15 residues. The CDR3 is CAISPGQGINSPLHF. Here the CDR3 DNA reads TGTGCCATCAGTCCGGGACAGGGGATTAATTCACCCCTCCACTTT.

The V call is TRBV6-2 or TRBV6-3, the J call TRBJ2-1; TRBD1 aligns across 7 bases. V shed 8 bases and J 8 bases; nucleotides not matched to a gene: 9. The CDR3 has 13 residues. Germline V gene data show CDR1 as MNHEY and CDR2 as SVGEGT. The CDR3, as DNA: TGTGCCAGCCGGAGACAGGGTCTGGATGAGCAGTTCTTC. Its translation: CASRRQGLDEQFF.

This clonotype was recorded a few times. The chain couples TRBV27 to TRBJ1-5; TRBD1 agrees at 8 bases. The germline V gene encodes CDR1 MNHEY and CDR2 SMNVEV (reference sequence). J gave up 2 bases and V 5 bases, and 8 bases lay outside the gene matches. CDR3 length equals 16 residues. CDR3 DNA: TGTGCCAGCAGTCCCCAGGGGGCGCTTGGCAATCAGCCCCAGCATTTT. The encoded protein is CASSPQGALGNQPQHF.

The chain recombines TRBV14 with TRBJ1-4; 10 nucleotides align to TRBD1. V was pared by 4 bases and J by 8 bases, with 10 bases of the junction left unmatched. This CDR3 contains 16 residues. Germline lookup yields CDR1 SGHDN and CDR2 FVKESK. The CDR3 DNA reads as TGTGCCAGCAGCCCGCCCGGGACAGGGGTTGCGGAAAAACTGTTTTTT. It codes for CASSPPGTGVAEKLFF.

The J gene is TRBJ1-1, the V gene TRBV12-3 or TRBV12-4; 7 nucleotides align to TRBD1. The ends lost 5 bases at V and 1 base at J; junction bases unmatched: 7. The CDR3 is made up of 15 amino acids. The CDR3 nucleotides are TGTGCCAGCAGTACCCAAGACAGGGCGAACACTGAAGCTTTCTTT. Its translation: CASSTQDRANTEAFF.

The rearrangement uses TRBV20-1 and TRBJ1-1; a weak D match, TRBD1 (5 bases). V dropped 1 base and J dropped 7 bases, with 10 bases sitting between them. The CDR3 totals 12 residues. CDR1 is DFQATT and CDR2 is SNEGSKA in the germline V gene (reference sequence). The CDR3 reads CSARGGGNEAFF. CDR3 nucleotides: TGCAGTGCTAGAGGGGGGGGAAATGAAGCTTTCTTT.

This clonotype was observed a handful of times. J is TRBJ2-1 and V is TRBV29-1, with 14 positions matching TRBD2. This CDR3 is 16 amino acids long. Germline V CDR1 and CDR2: SQVTM, ANQGSEA. V dropped 1 base and J dropped 1; count of bases not matched to a gene: 0. CDR3 region: CSVEGTSGGSYNEQFF. Here the CDR3 DNA reads TGCAGCGTTGAAGGGACTAGCGGGGGGTCCTACAATGAGCAGTTCTTC.

This clonotype was counted once. The chain employs TRBV20-1 and TRBJ1-5; 12 bases are a match to TRBD1. The length of the CDR3 is 19 residues. J lost 5 bases, V lost 5 bases, and 19 bases had no gene match. The V gene's germline CDR1 is DFQATT and CDR2 SNEGSKA (reference sequence). CDR3 amino acids: CSAQPPPGQGAGGYQPQHF. In DNA form, the CDR3 reads TGCAGTGCTCAGCCCCCCCCGGGACAGGGGGCTGGGGGGTATCAGCCCCAGCATTTT.

This clonotype was seen a handful of times. The V call is TRBV10-2, the J call TRBJ1-6; D unclear. This CDR3 spans 13 amino acids. Trimming cost V 8 bases and J 6 bases, with 11 bases left between them. Germline V gene lookup returns CDR1 WSHSY and CDR2 SAAADI. The DNA for the CDR3 is TGCGCCAGCGCCCCAGGCCGTAATTCACCCCTCCACTTT. It specifies CASAPGRNSPLHF.

A few counts support this clonotype. Mismatch with germline at one junction end may stem from a read error. V gene TRBV6-5 combines with J gene TRBJ2-1; 14 bases are shared with TRBD2. The germline gives CDR1 MNHEY, CDR2 SVGAGI. There are 17 residues in the CDR3. The CDR3: CAISYQGLAGAGGEQFF. Written as DNA, the CDR3 is TGTGCCATCAGTTACCAGGGACTAGCGGGGGCGGGCGGTGAGCAGTTCTTC.

For this clonotype: This may be a read error: a much more frequent sequence differs by one nucleotide. This sequence joins TRBV3-1 and TRBJ2-7; D unresolved. CDR3 length equals 13 residues. Germline values: CDR1 LGHDT, CDR2 YNNKEL (reference sequence). Trimming left V 11 bases short and J 1 base short, with 15 bases between. CDR3 amino acids: CASSEQSSYEQYF. DNA for the CDR3: TGTGCCTCCTCGGAACAGTCATCCTACGAGCAGTACTTC.

This chain joins TRBV4-3 and TRBJ2-5; perhaps D is TRBD1 or TRBD2 (6 bases each). Germline values: CDR1 LGHNA, CDR2 YSLEER. Trimming pared 0 bases from V and 4 bases from J, leaving 12 bases between. The CDR3 has 15 residues. CDR3 sequence (DNA): TGCGCCAGCAGCCAAGAATGGGGGGCCGTAGAGACCCAGTACTTC. Translating it yields CASSQEWGAVETQYF.

Comment on this clonotype: A clone one base away is much larger, so this may be a read error. V gene TRBV7-3 combines with J gene TRBJ2-7, with D possibly matching TRBD2 (5 bases). From germline, CDR1 is SGHTA and CDR2 FQGTGA. The CDR3 length is 15 residues. CDR3 sequence (DNA): TGTGCCAACAGCTTAAGCGGAGTGGAATCGGACGAGCAGTACTTC. This sequence encodes CANSLSGVESDEQYF.

V gene TRBV7-9 combines with J gene TRBJ2-1; the match to TRBD1 covers 7 bases. The V gene's germline CDR1 is SEHNR and CDR2 FQNEAQ (reference sequence). The CDR3 is made up of 16 amino acids. Unmatched junction bases numbered 2, after V lost 0 bases and J lost 0 bases. This chain's CDR3 is CASSLAGDSSYNEQFF. As DNA, the CDR3 is TGTGCCAGCAGCTTAGCGGGGGACAGCTCCTACAATGAGCAGTTCTTC. The full variable domain, its missing parts supplied by reference TRBV7-9 and TRBJ2-1, is DTGVSQNPRHKITKRGQNVTFRCDPISEHNRLYWYRQTLGQGPEFLTYFQNEAQLEKSRLLSDRFSAERPKGSFSTLEIQRTEQGDSAMYLCASSLAGDSSYNEQFFGPGTRLTVL.

This chain uses TRBV18 with TRBJ1-1; D remains unclear. This CDR3 is 14 amino acids long. V lost 3 bases, J lost 7 bases, and 15 bases lay in between. Germline V gene lookup returns CDR1 KGHSH and CDR2 LQKENI. The CDR3 nucleotides read TGTGCCAGCTCACCCGCAATAAGTGAGAATGAAGCTTTCTTT. Its protein product is CASSPAISENEAFF.

This clonotype was observed a handful of times. The chain couples TRBV7-9 to TRBJ1-1; D is ambiguous. This CDR3 region has 14 residues. CDR1 is SEHNR, CDR2 FQNEAQ, per germline (reference sequence). Trimming cost V 2 bases and J 1 base, with 8 bases left between them. The CDR3 is CASSLPVENTEAFF. CDR3 DNA sequence: TGTGCCAGCAGCTTACCTGTGGAGAACACTGAAGCTTTCTTT.

The chain carries TRBV5-1 and TRBJ2-1; 16 bases fit TRBD2. The J segment lost 8 bases and the V segment lost 3 bases, leaving 11 bases of the junction unmatched. This CDR3 spans 18 amino acids. Germline values: CDR1 SGHRS, CDR2 YFSETQ. The CDR3 spells CASSSGTSGGALLDEQFF. The DNA for the CDR3 is TGCGCCAGCAGCTCCGGGACTAGCGGGGGGGCCCTTTTGGATGAGCAGTTCTTC. Variable domain in full (rest from reference TRBV5-1 and TRBJ2-1): KAGVTQTPRYLIKTRGQQVTLSCSPISGHRSVSWYQQTPGQGLQFLFEYFSETQRNKGNFPGRFSGRQFSNSRSEMNVSTLELGDSALYLCASSSGTSGGALLDEQFFGPGTRLTVL.

This rearrangement joins TRBV6-1 to TRBJ1-1; weak D call: TRBD1 (5 bases). The germline V gene has CDR1 MNHNS and CDR2 SASEGT. CDR3 length: 16 amino acids. The V end lost 3 bases, the J end lost 4 bases, and 18 bases lay between the germline ends. CDR3 sequence reads: CASSDHMSRGVTEAFF. The CDR3 nucleotides are TGTGCCAGCAGTGACCATATGTCTAGGGGTGTCACTGAAGCTTTCTTT.

V is TRBV6-2 or TRBV6-3 and J is TRBJ1-1; tentatively, D is TRBD1 (6 bases). Trimming removed 8 bases at V and 0 bases at J, with 10 bases between. The CDR3 covers 13 residues. Germline-derived CDR1 and CDR2 are MNHEY and SVGEGT. The CDR3 region has the DNA TGTGCCAGCGGGGGCCCCATGAACACTGAAGCTTTCTTT. As protein: CASGGPMNTEAFF.

This CDR3 is CATSSWTGWDSYNEQFF. In nucleotides, the CDR3 is TGTGCCACCAGCAGTTGGACAGGTTGGGACTCCTACAATGAGCAGTTCTTC. The chain combines TRBV15 with TRBJ2-1; 7 nucleotides match TRBD1. The CDR3 contains 17 residues. The V and J ends lost 3 bases and 0 bases, in that order; junction bases with no gene match: 8. Germline V lookup: CDR1 LNHNV, CDR2 YYDKDF (reference sequence). Based on the CDR3 plus reference TRBV15 and TRBJ2-1, the full variable domain is DAMVIQNPRYQVTQFGKPVTLSCSQTLNHNVMYWYQQKSSQAPKLLFHYYDKDFNNEADTPDNFQSRRPNTSFCFLDIRSPGLGDTAMYLCATSSWTGWDSYNEQFFGPGTRLTVL.

This clonotype was observed at least ten times. This chain uses TRBV10-3 with TRBJ2-3; TRBD1 matches at 7 bases. The CDR3 contains 18 residues. Trimming took 4 bases from V and 4 from J; bases not matched to a gene: 17. Germline V gene lookup returns CDR1 ENHRY and CDR2 SYGVKD. The CDR3 nucleotides read TGTGCCATCAGTGGCCTGACGGAACAGGGGTACAACGCAGATACGCAGTATTTT. Translation: CAISGLTEQGYNADTQYF.

This clonotype was detected only a few times. The chain joins TRBV12-3 or TRBV12-4 to TRBJ2-7; D is perhaps TRBD1 (6 bases). This CDR3 is 14 amino acids long. Deletions cut 6 bases from V and 6 bases from J, with 18 bases between. The CDR3 DNA reads TGTGCCAGCAGCATACAGGGATCTGAGCGCGAGCAGTACTTC. This translates into CASSIQGSEREQYF.

This clonotype appeared a few times. The CDR3, as DNA: TGTGCCAGCAGTTACAGGTTTGCGGGGGCCAACGTCCTGACTTTC. Protein product: CASSYRFAGANVLTF. The chain combines TRBV6-2 or TRBV6-3 with TRBJ2-6, with D uncertain. V lost 2 bases to trimming and J lost 4 bases, with 9 bases between them. Germline V gene sequence: CDR1 MNHEY, CDR2 SVGEGT. This CDR3 is 15 amino acids long.